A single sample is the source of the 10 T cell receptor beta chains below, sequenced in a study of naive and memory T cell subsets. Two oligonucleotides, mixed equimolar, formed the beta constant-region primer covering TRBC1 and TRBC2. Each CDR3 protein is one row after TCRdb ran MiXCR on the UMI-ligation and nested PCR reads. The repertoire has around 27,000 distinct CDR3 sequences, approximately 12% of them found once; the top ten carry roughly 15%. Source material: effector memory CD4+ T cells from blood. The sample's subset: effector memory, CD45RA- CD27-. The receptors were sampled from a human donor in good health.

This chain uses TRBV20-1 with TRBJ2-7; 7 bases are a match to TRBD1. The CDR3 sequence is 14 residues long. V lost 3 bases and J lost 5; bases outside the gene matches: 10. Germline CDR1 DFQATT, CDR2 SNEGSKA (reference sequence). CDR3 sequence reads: CSASPQTGFHEQYF. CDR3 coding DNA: TGCAGTGCTAGCCCCCAGACAGGGTTCCACGAGCAGTACTTC.

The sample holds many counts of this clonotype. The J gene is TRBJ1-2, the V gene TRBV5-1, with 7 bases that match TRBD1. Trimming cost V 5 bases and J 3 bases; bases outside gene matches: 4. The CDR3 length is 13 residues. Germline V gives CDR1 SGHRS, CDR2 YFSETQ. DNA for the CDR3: TGCGCCAGCAGTTTCCAGGGGGACTATGGCTACACCTTC. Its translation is CASSFQGDYGYTF.

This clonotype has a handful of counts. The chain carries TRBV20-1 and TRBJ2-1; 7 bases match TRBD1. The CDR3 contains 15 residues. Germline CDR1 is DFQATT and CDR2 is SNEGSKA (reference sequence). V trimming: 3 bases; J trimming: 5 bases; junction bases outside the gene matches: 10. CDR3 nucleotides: TGCAGTGCTAGGGGGGACAGTTGGAACCACAATGAGCAGTTCTTC. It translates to CSARGDSWNHNEQFF.

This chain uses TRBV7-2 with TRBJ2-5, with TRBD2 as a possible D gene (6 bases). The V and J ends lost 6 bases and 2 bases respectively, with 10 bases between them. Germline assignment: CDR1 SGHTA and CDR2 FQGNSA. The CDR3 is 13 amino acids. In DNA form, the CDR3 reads TGTGCCAGCAGATTGGGGAGGCAAGAGACCCAGTACTTC. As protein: CASRLGRQETQYF.

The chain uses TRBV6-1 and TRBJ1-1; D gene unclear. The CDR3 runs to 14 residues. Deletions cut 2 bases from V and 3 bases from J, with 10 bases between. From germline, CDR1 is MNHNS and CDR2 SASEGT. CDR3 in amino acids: CASSEIDGDTEAFF. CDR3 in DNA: TGTGCCAGCAGTGAAATCGATGGGGACACTGAAGCTTTCTTT.

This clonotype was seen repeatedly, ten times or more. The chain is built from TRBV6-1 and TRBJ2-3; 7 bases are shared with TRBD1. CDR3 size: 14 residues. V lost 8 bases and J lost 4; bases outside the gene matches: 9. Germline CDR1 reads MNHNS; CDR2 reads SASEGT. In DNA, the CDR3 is TGTGCCAGCCTCTCGGACAGGTCCCCAGATACGCAGTATTTT. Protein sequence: CASLSDRSPDTQYF.

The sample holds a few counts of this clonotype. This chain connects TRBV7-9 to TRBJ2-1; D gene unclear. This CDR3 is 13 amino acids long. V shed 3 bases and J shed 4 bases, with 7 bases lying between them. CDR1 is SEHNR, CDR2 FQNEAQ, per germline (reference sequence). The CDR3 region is CASSLNQYNEQFF. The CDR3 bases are TGTGCCAGCAGCTTGAACCAGTACAATGAGCAGTTCTTC.

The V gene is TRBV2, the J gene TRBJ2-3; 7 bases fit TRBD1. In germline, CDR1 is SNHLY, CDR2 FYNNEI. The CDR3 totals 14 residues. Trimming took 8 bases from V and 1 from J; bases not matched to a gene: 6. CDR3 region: CASGLGQGTDTQYF. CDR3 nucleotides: TGTGCCAGCGGCCTAGGACAGGGCACAGATACGCAGTATTTT.

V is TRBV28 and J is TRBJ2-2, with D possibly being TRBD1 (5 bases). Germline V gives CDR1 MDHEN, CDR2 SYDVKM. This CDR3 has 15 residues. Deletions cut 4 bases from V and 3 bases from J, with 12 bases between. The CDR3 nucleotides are TGTGCCAGCAGTTCAATTACAGGTTACACCGGGGAGCTGTTTTTT. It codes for CASSSITGYTGELFF.

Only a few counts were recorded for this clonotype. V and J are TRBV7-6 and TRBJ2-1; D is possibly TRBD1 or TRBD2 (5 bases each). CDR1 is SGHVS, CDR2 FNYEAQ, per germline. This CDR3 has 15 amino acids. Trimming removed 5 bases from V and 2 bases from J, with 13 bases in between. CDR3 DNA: TGTGCCAGCAGCGTAGGGGACGGAGCCTACAATGAGCAGTTCTTC. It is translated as CASSVGDGAYNEQFF.